This T cell receptor beta chain was sequenced in a study of cytomegalovirus exposure and HLA in healthy donors. Study-wide findings and caveats: Apparent HLA restriction characterized most CMV-associated TCR beta chains in a later analysis.

In the case of this clone: Its cognate antigen is unknown.

The PCR contained 60 Vbeta and 13 Jbeta primers. Here immunoSEQ multiplex PCR was the method, and the copy in TCRdb shows in-frame clones only, minus some. The sample yields around 65,000 clones, about 80% seen once. The CDR3 runs to 15 residues. Germline V gene data show CDR1 as LNHNV and CDR2 as YYDKDF (reference sequence). V was pared by 0 bases and J by 0 bases, with 8 bases between. The specimen sequenced was PBMCs. The rearrangement uses TRBV15 and TRBJ1-1; no clear D. The TCR comes from a woman aged 25 to 39 in good health and CMV-seronegative. The CDR3 DNA follows: TGTGCCACCAGCAGAGATGCGGGAATGAACACTGAAGCTTTCTTT. It is translated as CATSRDAGMNTEAFF.